Only a few counts were recorded for the clone carrying this TCR beta chain. The antigen is not known. 60 Vbeta and 13 Jbeta primers were used in PCR. Assay used: immunoSEQ multiplex PCR; TCRdb lists only in-frame clones, some missing. Of 90,000 to 100,000 clones listed, around 80% were seen once; the top ten hold about 0.79%. The source of the sample is a study of cytomegalovirus exposure and HLA in healthy donors. General study points: Cytomegalovirus-associated status was assigned to about 150 TCR beta chains. HLA alleles showed associations with approximately 15,000 TCR beta sequences in a later analysis, at a 0.05 false discovery rate.

V dropped 1 base and J dropped 9 bases, with 16 bases sitting between them. Germline values: CDR1 SGHVS, CDR2 FQNEAQ. The length of the CDR3 is 15 residues. This chain joins TRBV7-8 and TRBJ2-1; a possible D gene is TRBD2 (5 bases). The sequence was collected from a woman in her sixties in good health and CMV-seronegative. Material: PBMCs. As DNA, the CDR3 is TGTGCCAGCAGCTTAGACCGACTAAAGGGCGGTGAGCAGTTCTTC. Protein: CASSLDRLKGGEQFF.